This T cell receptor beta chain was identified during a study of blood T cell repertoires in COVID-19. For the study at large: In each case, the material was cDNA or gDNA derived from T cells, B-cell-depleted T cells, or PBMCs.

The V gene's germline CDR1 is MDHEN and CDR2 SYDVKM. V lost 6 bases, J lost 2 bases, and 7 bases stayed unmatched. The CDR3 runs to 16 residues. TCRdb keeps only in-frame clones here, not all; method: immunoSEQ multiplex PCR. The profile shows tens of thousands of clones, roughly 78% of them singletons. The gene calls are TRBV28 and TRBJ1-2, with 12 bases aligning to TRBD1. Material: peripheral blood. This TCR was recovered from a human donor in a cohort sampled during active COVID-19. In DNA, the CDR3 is TGTGCCAGCAGCCGCGGCGGGACAGGGGGCAACTATGGCTACACCTTC. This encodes CASSRGGTGGNYGYTF.